What follows are 12 T cell receptor beta chains derived from one specimen sequenced in a study of blood T cell repertoires in COVID-19. The protocol was immunoSEQ multiplex PCR, while the TCRdb copy is restricted to in-frame clones and leaves out a portion. The sample holds around 200,000 clones, roughly 86% seen once. Sequenced input: PBMCs or T cells enriched from blood (not recorded which). The receptors were gathered from a young man with acute COVID-19.

The chain recombines TRBV12-5 with TRBJ1-3, with TRBD1 identical over 7 bases. Per germline, CDR1 LGHNT and CDR2 FRNRAP. J gave up 2 bases and V 0 bases, and 10 bases lay outside the gene matches. The CDR3 has 18 residues. The DNA of the CDR3 is TGTGCTAGTGGTTTGGTACTACCGAGACAGGGTCCTGGAAACACCATATATTTT. Amino acid sequence: CASGLVLPRQGPGNTIYF.

V is TRBV9 and J is TRBJ2-5, with a weak D call TRBD2 (5 bases). Germline values: CDR1 SGDLS, CDR2 YYNGEE. CDR3 length: 14 amino acids. V was shortened by 4 bases and J by 0 bases, with 10 bases between the two germline ends. DNA for the CDR3: TGTGCCAGCAGCCCTTTCGGGGACCAAGAGACCCAGTACTTC. Encoded protein: CASSPFGDQETQYF.

This clone appeared a few times. V and J are TRBV28 and TRBJ2-7; 10 bases align to TRBD1. CDR3 length: 14 residues. The ends lost 7 bases at V and 4 bases at J; junction bases unmatched: 7. Germline V gene sequence: CDR1 MDHEN, CDR2 SYDVKM. The CDR3, as DNA: TGTGCCAGCAATACCGGGACAGGGGTGTACGAGCAGTACTTC. Protein sequence: CASNTGTGVYEQYF.

The chain is built from TRBV5-1 and TRBJ1-2; D is possibly TRBD1 (6 bases). Looked up from germline, CDR1 is SGHRS and CDR2 is YFSETQ. V shed 0 bases and J shed 2 bases, with 8 bases lying between them. The CDR3 is made up of 14 amino acids. The CDR3 is CASSLGTENYGYTF. The CDR3 DNA sequence: TGCGCCAGCAGCTTGGGGACAGAAAACTATGGCTACACCTTC.

V and J are TRBV20-1 and TRBJ2-1; the D gene is possibly TRBD2 (6 bases). Germline V gives CDR1 DFQATT, CDR2 SNEGSKA (reference sequence). V lost 3 bases and J 1 base, leaving 10 bases between the germline ends. The CDR3 extends over 14 amino acids. The CDR3, as DNA: TGCAGTGCTAGTCGCGGGGTTTCCTACAATGAGCAGTTCTTC. Translation gives CSASRGVSYNEQFF.

This chain links TRBV30 with TRBJ1-2; the match to TRBD1 covers 7 bases. The V gene's germline CDR1 is GTSNPN and CDR2 SVGIG (reference sequence). J was trimmed by 4 bases and V by 5 bases; bases with no gene match: 13. The CDR3 length is 15 residues. CDR3 region: CAWGTTGERIYGYTF. The CDR3 coding sequence is TGTGCCTGGGGGACCACAGGGGAAAGAATCTATGGCTACACCTTC.

The V gene is TRBV24-1, the J gene TRBJ1-5, with 7 bases identical to TRBD1. CDR1 is KGHDR and CDR2 is SFDVKD in the germline V gene. With 4 bases clipped from V and 7 bases from J, the junction kept 6 bases outside the gene matches. CDR3 length: 14 amino acids. The CDR3 reads CATSESTGDQPQHF. The CDR3 nucleotides are TGTGCCACCAGTGAGTCCACAGGGGACCAGCCCCAGCATTTT.

The chain joins TRBV19 to TRBJ1-6, with D unclear. Germline V gene sequence: CDR1 LNHDA, CDR2 SQIVND (reference sequence). The CDR3 totals 13 residues. The V end lost 4 bases, the J end lost 7 bases, and 8 bases lay between the germline ends. CDR3 protein: CASSTSGNSPLHF. Written as DNA, the CDR3 is TGTGCCAGTAGTACCTCAGGAAATTCACCCCTCCACTTT.

V is TRBV7-2 and J is TRBJ2-3; D might be TRBD2 (5 bases). The V end lost 5 bases, the J end lost 4 bases, and 10 bases lay between the germline ends. Per the germline V gene, CDR1 is SGHTA and CDR2 is FQGNSA. This CDR3 region has 13 residues. The CDR3 region has the DNA TGTGCCAGCAGCCCCGCACTAGCAGATACGCAGTATTTT. Protein: CASSPALADTQYF.

The V gene is TRBV2, the J gene TRBJ2-1; 13 bases line up with TRBD2. V lost 8 bases to trimming and J lost 3 bases; unmatched junction nucleotides: 13. Germline CDR1 and CDR2: SNHLY and FYNNEI. CDR3 size: 18 residues. CDR3 sequence: CASGGPGGLAGVYNEQFF. CDR3 nucleotides: TGTGCCAGCGGGGGACCAGGTGGACTAGCGGGAGTCTACAATGAGCAGTTCTTC.

The chain couples TRBV9 to TRBJ2-1; the match to TRBD2 covers 7 bases. Germline lookup yields CDR1 SGDLS and CDR2 YYNGEE. With V trimmed by 3 bases and J by 4 bases, 7 bases remained unmatched. The CDR3 contains 15 residues. CDR3 sequence: CASSERGSIYNEQFF. In DNA, the CDR3 is TGTGCCAGCAGCGAACGCGGGAGTATTTACAATGAGCAGTTCTTC. The full variable domain, rest sourced from reference TRBV9 and TRBJ2-1, is DSGVTQTPKHLITATGQRVTLRCSPRSGDLSVYWYQQSLDQGLQFLIQYYNGEERAKGNILERFSAQQFPDLHSELNLSSLELGDSALYFCASSERGSIYNEQFFGPGTRLTVL.

This clone was seen a handful of times. The chain links TRBV28 to TRBJ2-7; tentative D call: TRBD2 (5 bases). This CDR3 is 15 amino acids long. CDR1 MDHEN and CDR2 SYDVKM come from the germline V gene. The V gene lost 4 bases and the J gene lost 3 bases, with 16 bases spanning the gap. The CDR3 region has the DNA TGTGCCAGCAGTTCCAGCGGCGATATTCTCTACGAGCAGTACTTC. Translation: CASSSSGDILYEQYF.